Listed below are T cell receptor beta chains from one sample, sequenced in a study of blood T cell repertoires in COVID-19. Repertoires were generated with immunoSEQ multiplex PCR, while TCRdb's copy carries only in-frame clones and drops some. The sample lists some 40,000 clones, about 89% occurring once. Sample: peripheral blood. The receptors were gathered from a man in his forties or fifties with active COVID-19. The CDR3 runs from the conserved cysteine through the conserved F or W. D genes are given only for firm matches. Expanded clones are given a class, and other clones once, few, many or no size at all.

j_call,clone_size,d_call,v_call,cdr3_nt,cdr3_aa
TRBJ2-7,-,TRBD1,TRBV4-1,TGCGCCAGCAGCCAGAGGGGGTCGGGGACAGGGGTGGAGGAGCAGTACTTC,CASSQRGSGTGVEEQYF
TRBJ1-5,-,-,TRBV30,TGTGCCTGGAGTGTAACGGGGAATCAGCCCCAGCATTTT,CAWSVTGNQPQHF
TRBJ2-1,-,TRBD2,TRBV7-2,TGTGCCAGCAGCTTAGCAACTAGCGCATCCTACAATGAGCAGTTCTTC,CASSLATSASYNEQFF
TRBJ2-2,-,TRBD1,TRBV7-7,TGTGCTAGCAGCTTAGCAGGGACAGTGAACACCGGGGAGCTGTTTTTT,CASSLAGTVNTGELFF
TRBJ1-2,-,TRBD1,TRBV9,TGTGCCAGCAGCGTGCGGGACAGGGGATTCAACTATGGCTACACCTTC,CASSVRDRGFNYGYTF
TRBJ1-1,-,-,TRBV4-2,TGTGCCAGCAGCCAAGAGGGGGGGGCAGACACTGAAGCTTTCTTT,CASSQEGGADTEAFF
TRBJ2-5,-,-,TRBV6-5,TGTGCCAGCAGCGCAGGGGGGTTATGGGAGACCCAGTACTTC,CASSAGGLWETQYF
TRBJ1-3,-,TRBD1,TRBV5-6,TGTGCCAGCAGCCTAGGGACAGTTGGAAACACCATATATTTT,CASSLGTVGNTIYF
TRBJ2-7,-,TRBD1,TRBV6-5,TGTGCCAGCAGTCCGCGGACAGGAAGCTCCTACGAGCAGTACTTC,CASSPRTGSSYEQYF
TRBJ2-7,-,TRBD2,TRBV5-1,TGCGCCAGCAGCTTGAATAGCGGGGGGGCCTACGAGCAGTACTTC,CASSLNSGGAYEQYF
TRBJ2-1,-,TRBD2,TRBV15,TGTGCCACCAGCGGACTAGCGGGAGGCAATGAGCAGTTCTTC,CATSGLAGGNEQFF
TRBJ1-2,-,TRBD1,TRBV5-4,TGTGCCAGCAGCTTTGGGGGGGGACAGGGAAACTATGGCTACACCTTC,CASSFGGGQGNYGYTF
TRBJ1-6,few,-,TRBV3-1/TRBV3-2,TGTGCCAGCAGCCCCGGACGGGGGGGAAATTCACCCCTCCACTTT,CASSPGRGGNSPLHF
TRBJ2-5,-,TRBD2,TRBV6-2/TRBV6-3,TGTGCCAGCAGTCGGGGGGGCCGGGAGACCCAGTACTTC,CASSRGGRETQYF
TRBJ1-1,once,-,TRBV7-9,TGTGCCAGCAGCCAACGGGACATCCTAGGGGCTTTCTTT,CASSQRDILGAFF
TRBJ2-7,-,-,TRBV5-1,TGCGCCAGCAGCTTGGGTCCCTCAGGGCTCGGCTACGAGCAGTACTTC,CASSLGPSGLGYEQYF
TRBJ1-6,-,-,TRBV6-5,TGTGCCAGCCATAACAGCCGTAATTCACCCCTCCACTTT,CASHNSRNSPLHF
TRBJ2-2,-,-,TRBV7-7,TGTGCTAGCAGCTTAGTTCCGGGGGCGAACACCGGGGAGCTGTTTTTT,CASSLVPGANTGELFF
TRBJ2-2,once,TRBD1,TRBV11-3,TGTGCCAGCAGCCCAGACAGGGAGATGGGCGGGGAGCTGTTTTTT,CASSPDREMGGELFF
TRBJ2-7,once,TRBD2,TRBV6-5,TGTGCCAGCAGGACTAGCGGGGGGACGTACGAGCAGTACTTC,CASRTSGGTYEQYF
TRBJ1-5,-,-,TRBV30,TGTGCCTGGGAACAGGGACGAGGGCAGCCCCAGCATTTT,CAWEQGRGQPQHF
TRBJ2-2,-,TRBD2,TRBV10-3,TGTGCCACGGACGGGGGGGCGAACACCGGGGAGCTGTTTTTT,CATDGGANTGELFF
TRBJ2-5,-,-,TRBV11-2,TGTGCCAGCAGCAGGAGACTCGGACTGAGCCAAGAGACCCAGTACTTC,CASSRRLGLSQETQYF
TRBJ2-5,once,TRBD1,TRBV7-7,TGTGCTAGCAGCTCCGGACAGGGGGAGACCCAGTACTTC,CASSSGQGETQYF
TRBJ2-1,-,TRBD2,TRBV9,TGTGCCAGCAGCGTAGGGACTAGCGGGGGCCTCAACTCCTACAATGAGCAGTTCTTC,CASSVGTSGGLNSYNEQFF